This T cell receptor (beta chain) stems from a study of Ad26.COV2.S vaccination and SARS-CoV-2 variants. Study at large: Trial arm assignment for the donor was COV1001 Ad26.COV2.S. Findings and caveats of the study: For non-spike TCRs, breadth in vaccine recipients resembled that in placebo recipients. The study found higher spike-specific TCR breadth in vaccine than placebo recipients.

With respect to this clone: Its antigen is not known.

Treatment defined: 15 to 20 received Ad26.COV2.S at low or high dose, single or two shots; roughly 5 received placebo; per-sample allocation not given. Sampling occurred on day 63 after the first vaccine or placebo injection. Spike of the Wuhan-strain SARS-CoV-2 was expressed by an Ad26 vector, which formed the vaccine. TCRdb's copy holds only in-frame clones and misses some; the assay was immunoSEQ multiplex PCR. In the table there are roughly 400,000 clones, about 91% of which are singletons. This CDR3 region has 14 residues. Trimming left V 5 bases short and J 2 bases short, with 10 bases between. Germline V gene sequence: CDR1 PRHDT, CDR2 FYEKMQ (reference sequence).

The sequencing here drew on peripheral blood, taken in a trial of Ad26.COV2.S vaccine versus placebo. The TCR was taken from a person between 18 and 59 years old who received the Ad26.COV2.S COVID-19 vaccine or a placebo. The chain uses TRBV13 and TRBJ2-1, with D perhaps TRBD1 (6 bases). The CDR3 coding sequence is TGTGCCAGCAGCCACAGGGCCGCCTACAATGAGCAGTTCTTC. Translating it yields CASSHRAAYNEQFF.